This TCR beta chain appears in the sequencing data of a study of blood T cell repertoires in COVID-19. Study overall: T cells, B-cell-depleted T cells, or PBMCs supplied cDNA or gDNA.

Using immunoSEQ multiplex PCR, the repertoire was profiled, and TCRdb retains in-frame clones only, with some absent. Of about 180,000 clones in the sample, roughly 87% were seen once. The sample taken for sequencing was peripheral blood. This clonotype was sampled from a woman in her fifties or sixties with acute or convalescent COVID-19.

CDR3 loop: CASGLGGGPWQFF. For the CDR3, the DNA is TGTGCCAGCGGACTTGGCGGGGGGCCTTGGCAGTTCTTC. This rearrangement joins TRBV7-2 to TRBJ2-1, with 8 bases fitting TRBD2. J gave up 12 bases and V 8 bases, and 12 bases lay outside the gene matches. Germline CDR1 SGHTA, CDR2 FQGNSA. This CDR3 has 13 amino acids.